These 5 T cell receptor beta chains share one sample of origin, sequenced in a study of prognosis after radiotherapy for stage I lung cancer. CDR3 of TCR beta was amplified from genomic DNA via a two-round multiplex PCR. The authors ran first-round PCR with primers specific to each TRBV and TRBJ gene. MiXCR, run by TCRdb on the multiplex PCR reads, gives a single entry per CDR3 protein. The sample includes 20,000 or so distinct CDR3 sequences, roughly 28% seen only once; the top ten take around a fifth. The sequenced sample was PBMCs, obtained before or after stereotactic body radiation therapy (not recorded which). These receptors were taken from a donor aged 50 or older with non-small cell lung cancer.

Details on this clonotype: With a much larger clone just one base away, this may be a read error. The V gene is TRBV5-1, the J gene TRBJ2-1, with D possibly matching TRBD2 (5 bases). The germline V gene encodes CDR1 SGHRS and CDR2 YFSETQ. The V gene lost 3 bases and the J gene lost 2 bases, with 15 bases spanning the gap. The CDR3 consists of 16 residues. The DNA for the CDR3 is TGCGCCAGCAGCTCGGGGTGGGGTGGCCCCTACAATGAGCAGTTCTTC. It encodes CASSSGWGGPYNEQFF.

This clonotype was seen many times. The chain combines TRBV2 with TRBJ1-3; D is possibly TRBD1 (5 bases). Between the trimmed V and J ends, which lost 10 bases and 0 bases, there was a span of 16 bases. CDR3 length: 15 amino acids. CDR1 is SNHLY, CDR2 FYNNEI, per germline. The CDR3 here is CATSMGGYSGNTIYF. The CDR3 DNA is TGTGCCACCAGCATGGGGGGTTACTCTGGAAACACCATATATTTT.

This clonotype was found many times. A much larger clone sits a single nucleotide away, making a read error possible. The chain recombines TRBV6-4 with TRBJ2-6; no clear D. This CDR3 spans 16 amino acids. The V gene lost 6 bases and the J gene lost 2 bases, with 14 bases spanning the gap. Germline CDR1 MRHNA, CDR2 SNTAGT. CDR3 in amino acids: CASSRNFLPGANVLTF. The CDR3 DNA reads TGTGCCAGCAGCCGGAATTTTTTACCTGGGGCCAACGTCCTGACTTTC.

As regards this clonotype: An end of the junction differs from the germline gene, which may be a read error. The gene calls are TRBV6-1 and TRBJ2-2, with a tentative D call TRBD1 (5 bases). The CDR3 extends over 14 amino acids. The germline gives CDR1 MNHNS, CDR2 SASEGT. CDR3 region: CACSPGQDTWELFF. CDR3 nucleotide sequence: TGTGCCTGCAGCCCCGGACAAGACACCTGGGAGCTGTTTTTT.

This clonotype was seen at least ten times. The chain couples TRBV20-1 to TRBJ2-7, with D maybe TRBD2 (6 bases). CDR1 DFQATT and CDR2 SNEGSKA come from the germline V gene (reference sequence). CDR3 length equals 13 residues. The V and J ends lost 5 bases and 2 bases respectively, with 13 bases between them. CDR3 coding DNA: TGCAGTGCTGAGGCTAGCGTAACCTACGAGCAGTACTTC. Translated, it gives CSAEASVTYEQYF.